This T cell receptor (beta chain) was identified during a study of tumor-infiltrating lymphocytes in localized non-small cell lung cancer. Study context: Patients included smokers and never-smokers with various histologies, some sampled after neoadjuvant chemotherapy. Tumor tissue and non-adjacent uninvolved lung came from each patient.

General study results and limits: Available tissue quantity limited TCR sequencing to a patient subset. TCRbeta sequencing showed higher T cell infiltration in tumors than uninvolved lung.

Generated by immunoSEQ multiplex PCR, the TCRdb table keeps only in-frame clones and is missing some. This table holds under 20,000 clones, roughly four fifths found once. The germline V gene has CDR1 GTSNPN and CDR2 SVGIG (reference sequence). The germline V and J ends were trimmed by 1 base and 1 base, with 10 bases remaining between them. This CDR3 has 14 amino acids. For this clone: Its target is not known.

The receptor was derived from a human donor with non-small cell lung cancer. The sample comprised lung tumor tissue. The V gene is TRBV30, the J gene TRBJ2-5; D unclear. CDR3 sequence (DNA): TGTGCCTGGAGTGGGCGGACGGTCCAAGAGACCCAGTACTTC. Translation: CAWSGRTVQETQYF.